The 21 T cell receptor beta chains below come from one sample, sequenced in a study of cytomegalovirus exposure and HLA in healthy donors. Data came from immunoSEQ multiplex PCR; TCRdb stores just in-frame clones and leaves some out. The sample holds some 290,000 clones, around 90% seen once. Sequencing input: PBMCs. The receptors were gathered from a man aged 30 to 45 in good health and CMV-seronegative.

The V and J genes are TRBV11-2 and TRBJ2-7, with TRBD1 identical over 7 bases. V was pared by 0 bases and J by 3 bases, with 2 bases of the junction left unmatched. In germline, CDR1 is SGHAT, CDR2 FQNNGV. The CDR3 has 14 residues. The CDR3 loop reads CASSLEAGGYEQYF. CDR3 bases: TGTGCCAGCAGCTTAGAGGCAGGGGGCTACGAGCAGTACTTC.

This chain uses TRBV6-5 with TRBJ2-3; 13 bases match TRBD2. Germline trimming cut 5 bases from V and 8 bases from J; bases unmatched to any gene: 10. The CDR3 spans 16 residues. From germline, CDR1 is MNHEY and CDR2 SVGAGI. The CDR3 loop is CASSHWTSGGQGTQYF. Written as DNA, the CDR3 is TGTGCCAGCAGTCACTGGACTAGCGGGGGACAGGGTACGCAGTATTTT.

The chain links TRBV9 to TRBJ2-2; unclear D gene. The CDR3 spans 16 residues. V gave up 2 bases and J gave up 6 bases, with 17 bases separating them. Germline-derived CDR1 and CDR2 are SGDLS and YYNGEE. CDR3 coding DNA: TGTGCCAGCAGCGTGGGCAGCCGCGCCTCCCCCGGGGAGCTGTTTTTT. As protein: CASSVGSRASPGELFF.

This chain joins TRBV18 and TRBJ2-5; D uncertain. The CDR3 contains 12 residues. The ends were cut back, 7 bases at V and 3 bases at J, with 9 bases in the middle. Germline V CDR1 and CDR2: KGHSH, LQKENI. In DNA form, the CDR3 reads TGTGCCAGCTTCAAGACTGAAGAGACCCAGTACTTC. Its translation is CASFKTEETQYF.

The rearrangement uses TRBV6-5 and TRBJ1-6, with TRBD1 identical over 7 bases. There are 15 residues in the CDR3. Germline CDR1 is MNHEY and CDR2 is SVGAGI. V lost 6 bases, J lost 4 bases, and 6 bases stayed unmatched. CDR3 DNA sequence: TGTGCCAGCAGCCCCAGGACAGGTTATAATTCACCCCTCCACTTT. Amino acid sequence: CASSPRTGYNSPLHF.

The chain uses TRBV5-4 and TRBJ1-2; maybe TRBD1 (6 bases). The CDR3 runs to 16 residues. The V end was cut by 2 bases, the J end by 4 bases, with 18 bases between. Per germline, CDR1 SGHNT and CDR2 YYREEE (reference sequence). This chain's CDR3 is CASSFSGQSNLYGYTF. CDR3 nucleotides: TGTGCCAGCAGCTTTTCCGGACAGAGCAACCTCTATGGCTACACCTTC.

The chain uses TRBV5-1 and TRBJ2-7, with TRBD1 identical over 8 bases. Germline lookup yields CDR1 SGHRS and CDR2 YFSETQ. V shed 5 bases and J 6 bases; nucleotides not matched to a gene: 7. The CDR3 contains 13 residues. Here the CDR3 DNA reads TGCGCCAGCAGGGGCCAGGGGGCTGGCGAGCAGTACTTC. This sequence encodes CASRGQGAGEQYF.

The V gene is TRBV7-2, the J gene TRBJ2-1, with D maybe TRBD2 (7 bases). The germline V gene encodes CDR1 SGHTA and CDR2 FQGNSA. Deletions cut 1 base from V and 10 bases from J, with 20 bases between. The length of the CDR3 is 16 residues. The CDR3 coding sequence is TGTGCCAGCAGCTTAGTCCTTGTCGGTGGGGGGGGCGAGCAGTTCTTC. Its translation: CASSLVLVGGGGEQFF. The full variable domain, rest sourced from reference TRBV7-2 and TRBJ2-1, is GAGVSQSPSNKVTEKGKDVELRCDPISGHTALYWYRQSLGQGLEFLIYFQGNSAPDKSGLPSDRFSAERTGGSVSTLTIQRTQQEDSAVYLCASSLVLVGGGGEQFFGPGTRLTVL.

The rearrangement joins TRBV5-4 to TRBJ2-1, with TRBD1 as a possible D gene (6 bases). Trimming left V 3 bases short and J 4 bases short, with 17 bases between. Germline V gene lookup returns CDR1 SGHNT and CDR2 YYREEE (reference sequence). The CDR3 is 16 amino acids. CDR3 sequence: CASSSGAGAIYNEQFF. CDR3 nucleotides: TGTGCCAGCAGCTCCGGGGCAGGGGCGATATACAATGAGCAGTTCTTC.

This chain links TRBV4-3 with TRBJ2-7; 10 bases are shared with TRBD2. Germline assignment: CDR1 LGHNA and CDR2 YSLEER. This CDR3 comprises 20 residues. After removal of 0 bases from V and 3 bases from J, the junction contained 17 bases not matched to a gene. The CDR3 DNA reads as TGCGCCAGCAGCCAAGATTGGGCTAGCGGGGGTATTGGCCCATACTACGAGCAGTACTTC. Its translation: CASSQDWASGGIGPYYEQYF.

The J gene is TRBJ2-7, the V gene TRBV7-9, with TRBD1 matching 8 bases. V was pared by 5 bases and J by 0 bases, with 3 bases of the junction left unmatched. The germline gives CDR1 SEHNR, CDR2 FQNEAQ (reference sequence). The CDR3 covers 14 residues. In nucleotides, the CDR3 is TGTGCCAGCAGCGCCGGGACAGGCTCCTACGAGCAGTACTTC. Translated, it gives CASSAGTGSYEQYF.

The CDR3 nucleotides read TGTGCCATCAGAGAATATGCCGGGACTATGGGCGGGGAGCTGTTTTTT. This codes for CAIREYAGTMGGELFF. V is TRBV10-3 and J is TRBJ2-2; TRBD2 matches at 7 bases. CDR3 length: 16 amino acids. CDR1 is ENHRY and CDR2 is SYGVKD in the germline V gene. V trimming: 6 bases; J trimming: 7 bases; junction bases outside the gene matches: 14.

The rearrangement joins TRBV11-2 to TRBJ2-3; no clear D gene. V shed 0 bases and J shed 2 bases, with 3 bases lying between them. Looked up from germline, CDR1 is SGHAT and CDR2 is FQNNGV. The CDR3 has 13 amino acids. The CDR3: CASSLEYTDTQYF. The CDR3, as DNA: TGTGCCAGCAGCTTAGAGTACACAGATACGCAGTATTTT.

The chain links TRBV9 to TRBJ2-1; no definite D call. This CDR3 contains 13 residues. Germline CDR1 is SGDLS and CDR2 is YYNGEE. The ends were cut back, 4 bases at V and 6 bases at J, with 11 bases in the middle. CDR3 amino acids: CASSPPAGNEQFF. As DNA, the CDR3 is TGTGCCAGCAGCCCCCCGGCAGGCAATGAGCAGTTCTTC.

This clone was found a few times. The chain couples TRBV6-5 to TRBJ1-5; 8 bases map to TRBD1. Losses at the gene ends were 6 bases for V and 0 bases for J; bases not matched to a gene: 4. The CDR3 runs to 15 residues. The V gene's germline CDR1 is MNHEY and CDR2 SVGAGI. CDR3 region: CASRRDRTSNQPQHF. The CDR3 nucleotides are TGTGCCAGCAGACGGGACAGGACTAGCAATCAGCCCCAGCATTTT.

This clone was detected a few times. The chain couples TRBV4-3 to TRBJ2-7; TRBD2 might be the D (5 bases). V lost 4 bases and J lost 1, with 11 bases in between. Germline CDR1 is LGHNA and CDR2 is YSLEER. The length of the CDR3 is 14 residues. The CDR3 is CASSPSDLSYEQYF. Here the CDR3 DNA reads TGCGCCAGCAGCCCCTCGGACTTATCCTACGAGCAGTACTTC.

CDR3 amino acids: CASSLLDFSGNTIYF. The CDR3 DNA reads TGTGCCAGCAGCTTGCTGGACTTCTCTGGAAACACCATATATTTT. The chain uses TRBV5-6 and TRBJ1-3; D is ambiguous. The V end was cut by 1 base, the J end by 0 bases, with 8 bases between. In germline, CDR1 is SGHDT, CDR2 YYEEEE. CDR3 length equals 15 residues.

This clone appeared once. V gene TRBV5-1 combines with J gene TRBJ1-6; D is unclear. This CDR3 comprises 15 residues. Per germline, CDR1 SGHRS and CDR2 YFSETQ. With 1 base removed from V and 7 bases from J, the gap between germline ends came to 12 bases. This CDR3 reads CASSLFWGENSPLHF. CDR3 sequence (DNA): TGCGCCAGCAGCTTGTTTTGGGGAGAGAATTCACCCCTCCACTTT.

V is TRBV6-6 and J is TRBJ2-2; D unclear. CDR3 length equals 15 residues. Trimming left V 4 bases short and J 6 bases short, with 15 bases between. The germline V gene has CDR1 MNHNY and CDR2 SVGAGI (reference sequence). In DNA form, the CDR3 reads TGTGCCAGCAGTTGGTCTTTGTTTTCGGCCGGGGAGCTGTTTTTT. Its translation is CASSWSLFSAGELFF.

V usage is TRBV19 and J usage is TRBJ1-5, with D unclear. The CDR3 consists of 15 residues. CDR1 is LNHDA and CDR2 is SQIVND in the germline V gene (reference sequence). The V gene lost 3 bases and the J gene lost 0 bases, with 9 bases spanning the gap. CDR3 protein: CASSIGSGSNQPQHF. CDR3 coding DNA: TGTGCCAGTAGTATCGGAAGCGGTAGCAATCAGCCCCAGCATTTT.

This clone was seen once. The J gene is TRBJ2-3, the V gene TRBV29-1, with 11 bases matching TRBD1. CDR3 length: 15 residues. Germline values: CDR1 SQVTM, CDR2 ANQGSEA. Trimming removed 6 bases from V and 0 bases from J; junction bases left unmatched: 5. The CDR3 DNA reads TGCAGCGTGGAACGGGACAGGGGGAGCACAGATACGCAGTATTTT. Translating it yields CSVERDRGSTDTQYF.